These 25 T cell receptor beta chains were sequenced from one sample in a study of blood T cell repertoires in COVID-19. TCRdb keeps only in-frame clones here, not all; method: immunoSEQ multiplex PCR. There are 150,000 to 200,000 clones in the sample; 70% to 90% occur only once, and about 0.95% lies in the top ten. The sample taken for sequencing was peripheral blood. The receptors were sampled from a man aged 60 to 75 with COVID-19, enrolled during active disease.

The genes are TRBV7-3 and TRBJ2-1; D perhaps matches TRBD2 (5 bases). This CDR3 is 13 amino acids long. Germline V gene data show CDR1 as SGHTA and CDR2 as FQGTGA. V was trimmed by 3 bases and J by 5 bases, leaving 8 bases between them. The CDR3, as DNA: TGTGCCAGCAGCTTTGGACTGGACAATGAGCAGTTCTTC. It encodes CASSFGLDNEQFF.

The chain couples TRBV5-1 to TRBJ1-6; D unresolved. The V and J ends lost 1 base and 7 bases respectively, with 12 bases between them. The CDR3 runs 15 residues. CDR1 is SGHRS, CDR2 YFSETQ, per germline. DNA for the CDR3: TGCGCCAGCAGCTTGCGGGGAATGGGGAATTCACCCCTCCACTTT. It translates to CASSLRGMGNSPLHF.

The chain carries TRBV12-3 or TRBV12-4 and TRBJ1-2, with D possibly TRBD1 on 5 matching bases. The CDR3 consists of 13 residues. The V gene lost 2 bases and the J gene lost 4 bases, with 8 bases spanning the gap. The CDR3, as DNA: TGTGCCAGCAGTTTAACGGGGGTCTATGGCTACACCTTC. Translating it yields CASSLTGVYGYTF.

The genes are TRBV19 and TRBJ2-2; 8 positions agree with TRBD1. This CDR3 has 15 residues. Losses at the gene ends were 2 bases for V and 6 bases for J; bases not matched to a gene: 5. Germline V CDR1 and CDR2: LNHDA, SQIVND (reference sequence). The CDR3 nucleotides read TGTGCCAGTAGTATACCAGGGGGCGTCGCCGGGGAGCTGTTTTTT. Protein sequence: CASSIPGGVAGELFF. The variable domain in full, completed from reference TRBV19 and TRBJ2-2, reads DGGITQSPKYLFRKEGQNVTLSCEQNLNHDAMYWYRQDPGQGLRLIYYSQIVNDFQKGDIAEGYSVSREKKESFPLTVTSAQKNPTAFYLCASSIPGGVAGELFFGEGSRLTVL.

The chain joins TRBV18 to TRBJ1-3; no reliable D call. Trimming took off 9 bases at V and 4 bases at J, with 13 bases between the two ends. Germline loops: CDR1 KGHSH, CDR2 LQKENI. This CDR3 spans 13 amino acids. The CDR3 coding sequence is TGTGCCAGTCTACAGTCGGCGGGAAACACCATATATTTT. Its translation is CASLQSAGNTIYF.

The V call is TRBV28, the J call TRBJ2-1, with a weak D call TRBD2 (6 bases). CDR1 is MDHEN and CDR2 is SYDVKM in the germline V gene. This CDR3 is 16 amino acids long. V gave up 4 bases and J gave up 0 bases, with 13 bases separating them. CDR3 bases: TGTGCCAGCAGTTCTTCCGGGACTGTCTCCTACAATGAGCAGTTCTTC. It encodes CASSSSGTVSYNEQFF.

V is TRBV19 and J is TRBJ1-3, with a weak D call TRBD1 (5 bases). With 0 bases removed from V and 0 bases from J, the gap between germline ends came to 12 bases. The germline CDR1 and CDR2 sequences are LNHDA and SQIVND (reference sequence). This CDR3 has 17 amino acids. The DNA for the CDR3 is TGTGCCAGTAGTATAGAAGGGACTTACAGCTCTGGAAACACCATATATTTT. Protein product: CASSIEGTYSSGNTIYF.

V and J are TRBV6-5 and TRBJ1-2; D is unresolved. The CDR3 runs to 14 residues. Germline-derived CDR1 and CDR2 are MNHEY and SVGAGI. The germline V and J ends were trimmed by 4 bases and 5 bases, with 14 bases remaining between them. The CDR3 sequence: CASSSEGVRYGYTF. Written as DNA, the CDR3 is TGTGCCAGCAGTTCTGAGGGCGTCCGGTATGGCTACACCTTC.

This chain uses TRBV11-1 with TRBJ2-5; D is possibly TRBD2 (6 bases). This CDR3 has 14 amino acids. Germline assignment: CDR1 SGHAT and CDR2 FQDESV (reference sequence). Trimming took off 4 bases at V and 5 bases at J, with 14 bases between the two ends. CDR3 loop: CASSSGAGRETQYF. DNA of the CDR3: TGTGCCAGCAGCTCCGGGGCAGGGAGGGAGACCCAGTACTTC. The variable domain in full, with the rest retrieved from reference TRBV11-1 and TRBJ2-5, is EAEVAQSPRYKITEKSQAVAFWCDPISGHATLYWYRQILGQGPELLVQFQDESVVDDSQLPKDRFSAERLKGVDSTLKIQPAELGDSAMYLCASSSGAGRETQYFGPGTRLLVL.

The chain is built from TRBV5-1 and TRBJ1-1; TRBD1 might be the D (6 bases). CDR1 and CDR2 from the germline V gene are SGHRS and YFSETQ. CDR3 length: 15 residues. Trimming removed 1 base at V and 6 bases at J, with 16 bases between. CDR3 protein: CASSLYRDIASEAFF. CDR3 bases: TGCGCCAGCAGCTTGTATCGGGACATTGCCTCTGAAGCTTTCTTT.

This chain connects TRBV19 to TRBJ2-5; TRBD2 might be the D (6 bases). The V end lost 4 bases, the J end lost 5 bases, and 17 bases lay between the germline ends. The CDR3 runs 15 residues. Germline V gene sequence: CDR1 LNHDA, CDR2 SQIVND (reference sequence). The CDR3 DNA is TGTGCCAGTAGTACCGGGACTTTCATCACGGAGACCCAGTACTTC. The encoded protein is CASSTGTFITETQYF.

The chain couples TRBV29-1 to TRBJ1-2, with 7 bases lining up with TRBD1. V was clipped by 7 bases and J by 4 bases; unmatched bases: 21. CDR3 size: 17 residues. Germline-derived CDR1 and CDR2 are SQVTM and ANQGSEA. The CDR3 protein is CSAPGPTRQGTSYGYTF. Written as DNA, the CDR3 is TGCAGCGCTCCCGGACCCACGAGACAGGGCACAAGCTATGGCTACACCTTC.

The CDR3 here is CAWSLQKNTEAFF. The CDR3 DNA sequence: TGTGCCTGGAGTTTACAGAAAAACACTGAAGCTTTCTTT. This chain links TRBV30 with TRBJ1-1; D uncertain. The ends were cut back, 2 bases at V and 2 bases at J, with 9 bases in the middle. CDR1 GTSNPN and CDR2 SVGIG come from the germline V gene (reference sequence). CDR3 length equals 13 residues.

V usage is TRBV29-1 and J usage is TRBJ1-1, with 11 bases lining up with TRBD1. The CDR3 loop spans 14 amino acids. Germline V gene data show CDR1 as SQVTM and CDR2 as ANQGSEA. The trim removed 5 bases at V and 4 bases at J, leaving 6 bases unmatched. The CDR3 DNA reads TGCAGCGTTCAAGTTGGGACAGGGGGCACTGAAGCTTTCTTT. Translating gives CSVQVGTGGTEAFF.

The chain employs TRBV9 and TRBJ2-7, with 8 positions matching TRBD2. Germline V CDR1 and CDR2: SGDLS, YYNGEE. The V segment lost 2 bases and the J segment 5 bases; nucleotides outside the gene matches: 12. The length of the CDR3 is 16 residues. The CDR3 bases are TGTGCCAGCAGCGTCGGATACAGCGGGAGCCAGGACGAGCAGTACTTC. The encoded protein is CASSVGYSGSQDEQYF.

The J gene is TRBJ1-1, the V gene TRBV12-3 or TRBV12-4; a possible D gene is TRBD1 (6 bases). Deletions cut 3 bases from V and 4 bases from J, with 9 bases between. The CDR3 covers 13 residues. CDR3 coding DNA: TGTGCCAGCAGTTTGGGGGGGCCCACTGAAGCTTTCTTT. Translation gives CASSLGGPTEAFF.

The chain combines TRBV5-1 with TRBJ2-2, with a possible D match to TRBD2 (6 bases). The V gene's germline CDR1 is SGHRS and CDR2 YFSETQ. The V and J ends lost 0 bases and 5 bases respectively, with 14 bases between them. The CDR3 is made up of 16 amino acids. In DNA form, the CDR3 reads TGCGCCAGCAGCTTGGCCGCAGCTCGGGAGACCGGGGAGCTGTTTTTT. It is translated as CASSLAAARETGELFF.

The chain joins TRBV19 to TRBJ1-5; perhaps TRBD1 as D (6 bases). The CDR3 extends over 16 amino acids. Germline values: CDR1 LNHDA, CDR2 SQIVND (reference sequence). Trimming took off 2 bases at V and 4 bases at J, with 15 bases between the two ends. The CDR3 is CASSITTGRANQPQHF. CDR3 coding DNA: TGTGCCAGTAGTATAACTACAGGGAGGGCAAATCAGCCCCAGCATTTT.

The chain links TRBV29-1 to TRBJ1-1; weak D call: TRBD1 (5 bases). Trimming removed 7 bases from V and 5 bases from J, with 14 bases in between. This CDR3 is built from 12 residues. Germline V lookup: CDR1 SQVTM, CDR2 ANQGSEA. Here the CDR3 reads CSAGHLRTEAFF. The DNA for the CDR3 is TGCAGCGCCGGACACTTGAGGACTGAAGCTTTCTTT.

The chain couples TRBV7-2 to TRBJ1-2; a weak D match, TRBD1 (6 bases). CDR1 and CDR2 from the germline V gene are SGHTA and FQGNSA. The CDR3 is made up of 14 amino acids. Trimming stripped 1 base from V and 4 bases from J, with 10 bases between. The CDR3 coding sequence is TGTGCCAGCAGCTTAGGAACAGGGCCCTATGGCTACACCTTC. Translation gives CASSLGTGPYGYTF.

V usage is TRBV16 and J usage is TRBJ1-4; D not certain. The germline V gene encodes CDR1 KGHSY and CDR2 FQNENV. CDR3 size: 15 residues. The germline V and J ends were trimmed by 4 bases and 2 bases, with 11 bases remaining between them. The CDR3 loop is CASSPLAGTNEKLFF. The CDR3 DNA reads as TGTGCCAGCAGCCCCTTGGCCGGGACTAATGAAAAACTGTTTTTT.

This chain joins TRBV3-1 (or the pseudogene TRBV3-2) and TRBJ1-2, with a possible D match to TRBD1 (5 bases). CDR1 and CDR2 (germline): LGHDT, YNNKEL (reference sequence). This CDR3 region has 16 residues. V was cut by 1 base and J by 4 bases, with 16 bases left in between. CDR3 DNA sequence: TGTGCCAGCAGCCAAGGGGTGGAACAGGATATCTATGGCTACACCTTC. Translating it yields CASSQGVEQDIYGYTF.

The chain has TRBV7-2 and TRBJ1-6, with D uncertain. The V end was cut by 0 bases, the J end by 2 bases, with 5 bases between. The CDR3 is 15 residues long. Germline V gives CDR1 SGHTA, CDR2 FQGNSA. The CDR3 here is CASSLAAAYNSPLHF. As DNA, the CDR3 is TGTGCCAGCAGCTTAGCGGCCGCCTATAATTCACCCCTCCACTTT. The whole variable domain, remainder taken from reference TRBV7-2 and TRBJ1-6, is GAGVSQSPSNKVTEKGKDVELRCDPISGHTALYWYRQSLGQGLEFLIYFQGNSAPDKSGLPSDRFSAERTGGSVSTLTIQRTQQEDSAVYLCASSLAAAYNSPLHFGNGTRLTVT.

This clone was counted a few times. The chain links TRBV9 to TRBJ1-3; 7 positions match TRBD1. CDR3 length: 13 residues. CDR1 SGDLS and CDR2 YYNGEE come from the germline V gene. The V gene end was trimmed by 3 bases and the J gene end by 6 bases; junction bases not matched to a gene: 3. The CDR3 reads CASSGGTENTIYF. The CDR3 DNA sequence: TGTGCCAGCAGCGGCGGGACAGAAAACACCATATATTTT.

V gene TRBV5-1 combines with J gene TRBJ1-2; weak D call: TRBD1 (5 bases). V gave up 2 bases and J gave up 0 bases, with 14 bases separating them. Germline V gene data show CDR1 as SGHRS and CDR2 as YFSETQ. The length of the CDR3 is 16 residues. CDR3 in DNA: TGCGCCAGCAGCTTCTTGGCGGGGACGACTAACTATGGCTACACCTTC. It encodes CASSFLAGTTNYGYTF.